This T cell receptor (beta chain) is drawn from a study of blood T cell repertoires in COVID-19. The CDR3 sequence is 16 residues long. Germline CDR1 and CDR2: SGDLS and YYNGEE. The V segment lost 0 bases and the J segment 4 bases; nucleotides outside the gene matches: 3. The table came from immunoSEQ multiplex PCR; TCRdb's copy has only in-frame clones and leaves some out. The data show around 80,000 clones, roughly 80% seen once. The clonotype was recovered from a man older than 75 with acute or convalescent COVID-19. The chain combines TRBV9 with TRBJ2-1; TRBD2 aligns across 11 bases. Material: peripheral blood. This chain's CDR3 is CASSVGLAGGYNEQFF. CDR3 coding DNA: TGTGCCAGCAGCGTAGGATTAGCGGGGGGGTACAATGAGCAGTTCTTC. Based on the CDR3 plus reference TRBV9 and TRBJ2-1, the full variable domain is DSGVTQTPKHLITATGQRVTLRCSPRSGDLSVYWYQQSLDQGLQFLIQYYNGEERAKGNILERFSAQQFPDLHSELNLSSLELGDSALYFCASSVGLAGGYNEQFFGPGTRLTVL.